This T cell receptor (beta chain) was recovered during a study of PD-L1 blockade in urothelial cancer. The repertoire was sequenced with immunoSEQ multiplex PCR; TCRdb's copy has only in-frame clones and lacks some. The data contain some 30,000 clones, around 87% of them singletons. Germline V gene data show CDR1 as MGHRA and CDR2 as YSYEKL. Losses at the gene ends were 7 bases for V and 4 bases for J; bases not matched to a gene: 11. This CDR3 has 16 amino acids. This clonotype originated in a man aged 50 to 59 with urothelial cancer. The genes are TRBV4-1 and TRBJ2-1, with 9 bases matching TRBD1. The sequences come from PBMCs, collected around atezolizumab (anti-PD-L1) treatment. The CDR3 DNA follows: TGCGCCAGCACCGATTTAGACAGGGGGGCATACAATGAGCAGTTCTTC. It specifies CASTDLDRGAYNEQFF.